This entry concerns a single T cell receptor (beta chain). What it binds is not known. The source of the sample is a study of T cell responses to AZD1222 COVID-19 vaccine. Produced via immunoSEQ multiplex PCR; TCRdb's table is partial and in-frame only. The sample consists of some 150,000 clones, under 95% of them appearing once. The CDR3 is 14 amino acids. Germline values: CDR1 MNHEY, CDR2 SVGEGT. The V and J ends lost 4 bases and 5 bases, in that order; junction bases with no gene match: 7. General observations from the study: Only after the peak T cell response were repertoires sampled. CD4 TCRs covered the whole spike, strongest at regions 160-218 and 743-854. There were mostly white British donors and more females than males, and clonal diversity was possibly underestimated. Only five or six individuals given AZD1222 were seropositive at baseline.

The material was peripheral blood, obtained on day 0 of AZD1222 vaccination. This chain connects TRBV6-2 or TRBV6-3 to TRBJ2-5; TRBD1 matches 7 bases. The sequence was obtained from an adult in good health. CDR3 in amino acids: CASSSRSGQETQYF. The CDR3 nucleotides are TGTGCCAGCAGTTCCCGGTCGGGACAGGAGACCCAGTACTTC.